Listed below are T cell receptor beta chains from one sample, sequenced in a study of blood T cells in healthy people across ages. In TCRdb, the 5' RACE reads were re-called with MiXCR into one record per CDR3 protein. The data contain about a million distinct CDR3 sequences, about 53% of them seen just once; the ten biggest clones take up about 21%. Specimen: blood. These receptors were collected from an older woman in good health. Each CDR3 is given with its conserved first and last residue. Each record gives: D gene, V gene, clone size, J gene, CDR3 DNA, CDR3 protein. A D gene is named only where the DNA matches it firmly. Rows may omit the clone size; those that give it use once, few, many or a size class.

-	TRBV12-3/TRBV12-4	-	TRBJ1-2	TGTGCCAGCAGGATTACCCGGGCTAACTATGGCTACACCTTC	CASRITRANYGYTF
TRBD2	TRBV10-1	-	TRBJ2-3	TGCGCCAGCAGTGAAACTAGCGGGAGAGATACGCAGTATTTT	CASSETSGRDTQYF
-	TRBV15	-	TRBJ2-1	TGTGCCACCAGCAGAGGAACGGGGAGAGACAATGAGCAGTTCTTC	CATSRGTGRDNEQFF
TRBD2	TRBV4-3	-	TRBJ2-1	TGCGCCAGCAGCCAAGCGGGACTAGCGGGAGAGGGTGAGCAGTTCTTC	CASSQAGLAGEGEQFF
TRBD2	TRBV28	many	TRBJ2-5	TGTGCCAGCATCGAGACATGGGGGACTAGCGGGGGGGAGACCCAGTACTTC	CASIETWGTSGGETQYF
-	TRBV10-3	-	TRBJ1-1	TGTGCCATCAGTGGTCACACCCGAGAGCCGACTTTCTTT	CAISGHTREPTFF
-	TRBV12-3/TRBV12-4	-	TRBJ2-3	TGTGCCAGCAGTTTAAGTAAGGGGACATTATTTAGCACAGATACGCAGTATTTT	CASSLSKGTLFSTDTQYF
TRBD1	TRBV5-1	few	TRBJ2-7	TGCGCCAGCGCGAAGACAGGGTGGGTCGACGAGCAGTACTTC	CASAKTGWVDEQYF
-	TRBV23-1	-	TRBJ2-1	TGCGCCAGCAGCCCCACCGGACTACGTGTCAATGAGCAGTTCTTC	CASSPTGLRVNEQFF
-	TRBV7-2	few	TRBJ2-3	TGTGCCAGCAGGTCCCGACCAGATACGCAGTATTTT	CASRSRPDTQYF
-	TRBV29-1	many	TRBJ2-7	TGCAGCGCTTCAAGGGGCGCTTCCTACGAGCAGTACTTC	CSASRGASYEQYF
-	TRBV25-1	-	TRBJ2-3	TGTGCCAGCAGTGATTTGGGGAACTTAGATACGCAGTATTTT	CASSDLGNLDTQYF
TRBD2	TRBV20-1	-	TRBJ2-3	TGCAGTGCCCTGGGACTAGCGGGAGTCGGGACAGATACGCAGTATTTT	CSALGLAGVGTDTQYF
TRBD2	TRBV12-3/TRBV12-4	-	TRBJ2-5	TGTGCCAGCAGTTTAGAAGTATTAGCGGGAGAACAAGAGACCCAGTACTTC	CASSLEVLAGEQETQYF
TRBD1	TRBV12-3/TRBV12-4	-	TRBJ1-1	TGTGCCAGCAGATGGGACAGAATGAACACTGAAGCTTTCTTT	CASRWDRMNTEAFF